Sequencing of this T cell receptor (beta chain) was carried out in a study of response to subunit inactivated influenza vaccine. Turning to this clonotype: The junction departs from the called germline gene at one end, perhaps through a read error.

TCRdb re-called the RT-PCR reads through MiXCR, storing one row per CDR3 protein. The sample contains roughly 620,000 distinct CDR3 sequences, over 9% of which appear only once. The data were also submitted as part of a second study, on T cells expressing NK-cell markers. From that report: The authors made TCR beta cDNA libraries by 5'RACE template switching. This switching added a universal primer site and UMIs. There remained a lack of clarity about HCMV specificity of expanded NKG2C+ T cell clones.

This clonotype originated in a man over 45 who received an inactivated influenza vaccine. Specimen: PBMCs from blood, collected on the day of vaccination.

The chain's CDR3 is CARSFWLAEQETQYF. Here the CDR3 DNA reads TGTGCCAGGAGTTTTTGGCTAGCGGAACAAGAGACCCAGTACTTC. The rearrangement uses TRBV12-3 or TRBV12-4 and TRBJ2-5; 7 bases map to TRBD2. The CDR3 has 15 amino acids.